What follows is one T cell receptor beta chain and its context. Its antigen is not known. Scientists made TCR beta libraries using quantitative 5'-RACE with molecular barcodes. TCRdb independently ran MiXCR on the 5' RACE reads; one entry per CDR3 protein. The sample yields a few hundred thousand distinct CDR3 sequences, about a fifth seen once. The data derive from a study of CD8 T cells in ankylosing spondylitis. Study-wide results and limits: Significantly higher representation of disease-linked clones was reported for matched ankylosing spondylitis synovial fluid. Ankylosing spondylitis blood appeared to carry a characteristic TCR beta motif of fewer than 10 highly homologous variants. Clones linked with disease were CD8+ and fairly uncommon in the peripheral blood.

The CDR3 totals 17 residues. J was trimmed by 7 bases and V by 3 bases; bases with no gene match: 8. In germline, CDR1 is SGHRS, CDR2 YFSETQ. The rearrangement joins TRBV5-1 to TRBJ2-1; 15 bases are shared with TRBD2. The receptor was derived from a male donor with ankylosing spondylitis. Sequencing was performed on blood, either unsorted or a sorted T cell fraction (not recorded which). The chain's CDR3 is CASSYGLAGGLRNEQFF. In DNA form, the CDR3 reads TGCGCCAGCAGCTACGGACTAGCGGGAGGGCTTAGGAATGAGCAGTTCTTC.